This TCR beta chain was observed in a study of OX40 agonist ivuxolimab in advanced cancers. Study summary: Partial responses, seen in three patients, involved one hepatocellular carcinoma and two cutaneous melanomas.

Trimming cost V 10 bases and J 6 bases, with 16 bases left between them. The CDR3 sequence is 12 residues long. Germline CDR1 PRHDT, CDR2 FYEKMQ (reference sequence). TCRdb's copy holds only in-frame clones and misses some; the assay was immunoSEQ multiplex PCR. The sample has 20,000 to 25,000 clones; approximately 78% are singletons. Study conclusions and caveats: Compared with CD4+, CD8+ T cells on average had more expanded clones.

In the case of this clone: Its antigen is undetermined.

The chain recombines TRBV13 with TRBJ2-7; D remains unclear. This specimen was CD4+ or CD8+ T cells sorted from blood, taken in a trial of the OX40 agonist ivuxolimab. The clonotype was recovered from an adult with an advanced solid tumor such as melanoma, head and neck, liver or kidney cancer. CDR3 nucleotide sequence: TGTGCCACCACCTCGGGTTCATCCGAGCAGTACTTC. It translates to CATTSGSSEQYF.